These 18 T cell receptor beta chains were sequenced from one sample in a study of cytomegalovirus exposure and HLA in healthy donors. PCR employed 60 Vbeta and 13 Jbeta primers. Data came from immunoSEQ multiplex PCR; TCRdb stores just in-frame clones and leaves some out. The profile shows some 140,000 clones, over 80% of them singletons. Source material: PBMCs. All receptors derive from a man aged 35 to 55 in good health and CMV-seronegative.

The chain couples TRBV27 to TRBJ2-2, with 7 positions matching TRBD1. The CDR3 has 16 residues. Germline V gene sequence: CDR1 MNHEY, CDR2 SMNVEV (reference sequence). V lost 2 bases, J lost 3 bases, and 6 bases stayed unmatched. This CDR3 is CASSLSRGTYTGELFF. CDR3 coding DNA: TGTGCCAGCAGTTTAAGCAGGGGGACGTACACCGGGGAGCTGTTTTTT.

This rearrangement joins TRBV19 to TRBJ2-3; D is possibly TRBD1 (6 bases). The CDR3 has 14 residues. Germline values: CDR1 LNHDA, CDR2 SQIVND (reference sequence). The germline V and J ends were trimmed by 5 bases and 6 bases, with 15 bases remaining between them. Written as DNA, the CDR3 is TGTGCCAGTAGTCGCCGAGGGGGTGCTGATACGCAGTATTTT. Translated: CASSRRGGADTQYF.

The chain has TRBV6-5 and TRBJ2-4, with 16 bases aligning to TRBD2. Germline V gene sequence: CDR1 MNHEY, CDR2 SVGAGI. V dropped 4 bases and J dropped 7; count of bases not matched to a gene: 4. This CDR3 comprises 16 residues. This CDR3 reads CASSSGTSGGANIQYF. The CDR3 DNA sequence: TGTGCCAGCAGTTCCGGGACTAGCGGGGGGGCCAACATTCAGTACTTC.

The chain uses TRBV6-5 and TRBJ2-2; D might be TRBD2 (7 bases). V dropped 5 bases and J dropped 4 bases, with 11 bases sitting between them. The CDR3 is 14 residues long. Germline V gene lookup returns CDR1 MNHEY and CDR2 SVGAGI. The CDR3 region is CASSRGAGTGELFF. CDR3 DNA sequence: TGTGCCAGCAGTCGGGGGGCGGGCACCGGGGAGCTGTTTTTT.

DNA of the CDR3: TGTGCCAGTAGTAGTAGCTGGAACACCGGGGAGCTGTTTTTT. This translates into CASSSSWNTGELFF. The chain couples TRBV19 to TRBJ2-2; D ambiguous. The germline CDR1 and CDR2 sequences are LNHDA and SQIVND (reference sequence). The CDR3 is made up of 14 amino acids. With 4 bases removed from V and 1 base from J, the gap between germline ends came to 7 bases.

This chain joins TRBV6-5 and TRBJ2-7; 8 bases agree with TRBD1. Germline V lookup: CDR1 MNHEY, CDR2 SVGAGI. The CDR3 sequence is 14 residues long. J lost 7 bases, V lost 6 bases, and 11 bases had no gene match. This CDR3 reads CASSGGQGGREQYF. CDR3 coding DNA: TGTGCCAGCAGCGGCGGACAGGGAGGTAGGGAGCAGTACTTC.

The rearrangement uses TRBV11-3 and TRBJ2-1; 7 bases align to TRBD2. CDR1 is SGHNT, CDR2 YENEEA, per germline. Losses at the gene ends were 0 bases for V and 2 bases for J; bases not matched to a gene: 1. This CDR3 comprises 15 residues. CDR3 in amino acids: CASSLDRGAYNEQFF. CDR3 in DNA: TGTGCCAGCAGCTTAGACCGGGGGGCCTACAATGAGCAGTTCTTC. Variable domain in full (rest from reference TRBV11-3 and TRBJ2-1): EAGVVQSPRYKIIEKKQPVAFWCNPISGHNTLYWYLQNLGQGPELLIRYENEEAVDDSQLPKDRFSAERLKGVDSTLKIQPAELGDSAVYLCASSLDRGAYNEQFFGPGTRLTVL.

V usage is TRBV5-3 and J usage is TRBJ1-1, with TRBD1 identical over 9 bases. TRBV5-3 is identified as an open reading frame with a role that is uncertain. This CDR3 is built from 16 residues. J was trimmed by 2 bases and V by 0 bases; bases with no gene match: 5. CDR3 sequence reads: CARSLVWDRDNTEAFF. CDR3 bases: TGTGCCAGAAGCTTGGTTTGGGACAGGGACAACACTGAAGCTTTCTTT.

CDR3 residues: CATSRGGGGASYNEQFF. In DNA form, the CDR3 reads TGTGCCACCAGCAGAGGAGGCGGGGGGGCTTCTTACAATGAGCAGTTCTTC. The chain recombines TRBV15 with TRBJ2-1, with 9 bases identical to TRBD2. This CDR3 spans 17 amino acids. Germline trimming cut 1 base from V and 4 bases from J; bases unmatched to any gene: 8. Germline loops: CDR1 LNHNV, CDR2 YYDKDF (reference sequence).

Only a few counts were recorded for this clone. This sequence joins TRBV7-3 and TRBJ2-6, with 14 nucleotides matching TRBD2. This CDR3 is 19 amino acids long. Germline V gives CDR1 SGHTA, CDR2 FQGTGA. The V and J ends lost 2 bases and 5 bases, in that order; junction bases with no gene match: 8. CDR3 bases: TGTGCCAGCAGCTTATTGGGGACTAGCGGGGGTCTCTGGGCCAACGTCCTGACTTTC. Residues: CASSLLGTSGGLWANVLTF.

V usage is TRBV6-5 and J usage is TRBJ1-1, with D possibly matching TRBD1 (5 bases). The CDR3 contains 11 residues. The germline V gene encodes CDR1 MNHEY and CDR2 SVGAGI. The germline V and J ends were trimmed by 8 bases and 6 bases, with 10 bases remaining between them. CDR3 in amino acids: CASLQGAEAFF. The CDR3 region has the DNA TGTGCCAGCCTCCAGGGCGCTGAAGCTTTCTTT.

The chain uses TRBV7-3 and TRBJ1-2; 9 positions match TRBD1. This CDR3 is built from 13 residues. Germline-derived CDR1 and CDR2 are SGHTA and FQGTGA. V lost 3 bases, J lost 6 bases, and 2 bases stayed unmatched. The CDR3 nucleotides are TGTGCCAGCAGCTTGGGGACAGGGAATGGCTACACCTTC. This translates into CASSLGTGNGYTF.

This chain joins TRBV5-4 and TRBJ2-1, with TRBD2 identical over 8 bases. The CDR3 has 15 residues. Trimming took 4 bases from V and 4 from J; bases not matched to a gene: 7. Germline-derived CDR1 and CDR2 are SGHNT and YYREEE (reference sequence). CDR3 sequence: CASSPSSGRYNEQFF. CDR3 in DNA: TGTGCCAGCAGCCCCTCTAGCGGGCGGTACAATGAGCAGTTCTTC.

The chain combines TRBV7-9 with TRBJ2-1, with TRBD1 as a possible D gene (6 bases). The CDR3 is 16 residues long. Germline values: CDR1 SEHNR, CDR2 FQNEAQ (reference sequence). V was trimmed by 4 bases and J by 7 bases, leaving 20 bases between them. CDR3 region: CASSSNGQPWGNEQFF. CDR3 DNA: TGTGCCAGCAGCTCCAACGGACAGCCTTGGGGAAATGAGCAGTTCTTC.

The J gene is TRBJ2-1, the V gene TRBV23-1, with TRBD1 identical over 10 bases. TRBV23-1 qualifies as an ORF whose function is uncertain. J lost 12 bases, V lost 0 bases, and 14 bases had no gene match. The CDR3 runs 17 residues. The CDR3 nucleotides are TGCGCCAGCAGTCAATCCTCCGGGACAGGGGCCTTCCATGGGCAGTTCTTC. Its translation is CASSQSSGTGAFHGQFF.

This clone has more than one count but fewer than ten. The rearrangement joins TRBV27 to TRBJ1-2; 10 bases are shared with TRBD1. Germline loops: CDR1 MNHEY, CDR2 SMNVEV (reference sequence). V shed 3 bases and J 6 bases; nucleotides not matched to a gene: 1. CDR3 length: 13 residues. In DNA form, the CDR3 reads TGTGCCAGCAGTTTGACAGGGGGCCATGGCTACACCTTC. Translated, it gives CASSLTGGHGYTF.

The chain recombines TRBV6-5 with TRBJ2-3, with D unresolved. This CDR3 spans 14 amino acids. Germline assignment: CDR1 MNHEY and CDR2 SVGAGI. The V gene lost 0 bases and the J gene lost 1 base, with 5 bases spanning the gap. The CDR3 spells CASSYSSGTDTQYF. As DNA, the CDR3 is TGTGCCAGCAGTTACTCGTCAGGCACAGATACGCAGTATTTT.

The chain combines TRBV6-5 with TRBJ1-1; a weak D match, TRBD1 (6 bases). The germline V gene encodes CDR1 MNHEY and CDR2 SVGAGI. V was clipped by 6 bases and J by 6 bases, with 11 bases between them. The length of the CDR3 is 12 residues. The CDR3, as DNA: TGTGCCAGCAGCAAACCAGGGGCTGAAGCTTTCTTT. Its translation: CASSKPGAEAFF.